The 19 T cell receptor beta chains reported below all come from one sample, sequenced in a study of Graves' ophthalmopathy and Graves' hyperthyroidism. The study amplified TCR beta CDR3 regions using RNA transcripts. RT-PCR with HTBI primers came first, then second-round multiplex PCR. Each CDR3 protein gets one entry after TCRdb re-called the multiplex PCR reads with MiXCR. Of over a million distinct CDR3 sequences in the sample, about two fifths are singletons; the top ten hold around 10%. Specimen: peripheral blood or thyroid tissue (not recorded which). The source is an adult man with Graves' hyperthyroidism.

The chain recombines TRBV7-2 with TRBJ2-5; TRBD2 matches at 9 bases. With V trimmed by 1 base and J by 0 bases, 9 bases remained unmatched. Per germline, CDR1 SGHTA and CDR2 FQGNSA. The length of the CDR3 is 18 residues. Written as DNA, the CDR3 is TGTGCCAGCAGCTTAGTTTTCAGCGGGGGGCCCTACCAAGAGACCCAGTACTTC. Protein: CASSLVFSGGPYQETQYF.

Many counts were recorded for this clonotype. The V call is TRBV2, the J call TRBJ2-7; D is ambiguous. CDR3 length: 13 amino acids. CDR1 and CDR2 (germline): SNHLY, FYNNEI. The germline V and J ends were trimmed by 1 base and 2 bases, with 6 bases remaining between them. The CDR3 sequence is CASSEGGTYEQYF. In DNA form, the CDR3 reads TGTGCCAGCAGTGAAGGGGGAACCTACGAGCAGTACTTC.

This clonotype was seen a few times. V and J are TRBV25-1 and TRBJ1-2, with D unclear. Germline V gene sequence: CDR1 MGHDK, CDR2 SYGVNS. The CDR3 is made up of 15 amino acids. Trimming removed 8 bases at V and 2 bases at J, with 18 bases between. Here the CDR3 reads CASVDRGLFNYGYTF. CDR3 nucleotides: TGTGCCAGCGTTGATCGCGGTTTGTTCAACTATGGCTACACCTTC.

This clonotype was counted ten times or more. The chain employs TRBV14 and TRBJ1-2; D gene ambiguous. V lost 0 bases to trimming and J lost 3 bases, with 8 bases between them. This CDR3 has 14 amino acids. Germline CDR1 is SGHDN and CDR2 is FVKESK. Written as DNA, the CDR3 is TGTGCCAGCAGCCAAGATCCGGTGGACTATGGCTACACCTTC. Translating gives CASSQDPVDYGYTF. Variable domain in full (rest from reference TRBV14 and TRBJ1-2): EAGVTQFPSHSVIEKGQTVTLRCDPISGHDNLYWYRRVMGKEIKFLLHFVKESKQDESGMPNNRFLAERTGGTYSTLKVQPAELEDSGVYFCASSQDPVDYGYTFGSGTRLTVV.

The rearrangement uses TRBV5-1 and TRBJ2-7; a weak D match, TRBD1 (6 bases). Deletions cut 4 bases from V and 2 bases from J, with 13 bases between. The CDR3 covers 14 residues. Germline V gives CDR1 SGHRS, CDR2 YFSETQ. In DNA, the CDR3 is TGCGCCAGCAGCGCCCTCGGGACACCCTACGAGCAGTACTTC. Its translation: CASSALGTPYEQYF.

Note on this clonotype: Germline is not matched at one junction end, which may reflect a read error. The CDR3 sequence is CASSFGRAGGSYEQYF. In DNA, the CDR3 is TGTGCCAGCAGTTTTGGGAGGGCAGGGGGCTCCTACGAGCAGTACTTC. The gene calls are TRBV10-3 and TRBJ2-7; D assignment may be TRBD1 or TRBD2 (7 bases each). Germline V gene sequence: CDR1 ENHRY, CDR2 SYGVKD. This CDR3 has 16 residues.

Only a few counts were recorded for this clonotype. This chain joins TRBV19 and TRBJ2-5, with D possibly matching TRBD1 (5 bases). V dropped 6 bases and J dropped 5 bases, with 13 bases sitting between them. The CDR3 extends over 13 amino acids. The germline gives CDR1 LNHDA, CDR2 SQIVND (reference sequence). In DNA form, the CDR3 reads TGTGCCAGTAGGAAGGACAATCGGGAGACCCAGTACTTC. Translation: CASRKDNRETQYF.

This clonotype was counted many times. DNA for the CDR3: TGTGCCAGCAGCTTACAGGGGTTGGCTGAAGCTTTCTTT. It translates to CASSLQGLAEAFF. The chain recombines TRBV7-3 with TRBJ1-1, with a possible D match to TRBD1 (6 bases). This CDR3 comprises 13 residues. Trimming left V 2 bases short and J 6 bases short, with 10 bases between. The germline V gene encodes CDR1 SGHTA and CDR2 FQGTGA. Together with reference TRBV7-3 and TRBJ1-1, the CDR3 gives the full variable domain: GAGVSQTPSNKVTEKGKYVELRCDPISGHTALYWYRQSLGQGPEFLIYFQGTGAADDSGLPNDRFFAVRPEGSVSTLKIQRTERGDSAVYLCASSLQGLAEAFFGQGTRLTVV.

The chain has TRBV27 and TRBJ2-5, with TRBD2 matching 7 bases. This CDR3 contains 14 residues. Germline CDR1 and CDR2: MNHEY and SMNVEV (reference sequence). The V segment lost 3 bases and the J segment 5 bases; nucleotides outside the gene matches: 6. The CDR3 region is CASSFRSGVETQYF. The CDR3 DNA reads TGTGCCAGCAGTTTTAGGAGCGGGGTGGAGACCCAGTACTTC.

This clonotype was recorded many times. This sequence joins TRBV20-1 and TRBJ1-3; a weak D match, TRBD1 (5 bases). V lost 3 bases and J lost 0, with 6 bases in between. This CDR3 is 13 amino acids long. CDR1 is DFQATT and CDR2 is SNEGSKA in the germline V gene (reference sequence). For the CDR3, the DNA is TGCAGTGCTAGGACAGCCTCTGGAAACACCATATATTTT. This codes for CSARTASGNTIYF.

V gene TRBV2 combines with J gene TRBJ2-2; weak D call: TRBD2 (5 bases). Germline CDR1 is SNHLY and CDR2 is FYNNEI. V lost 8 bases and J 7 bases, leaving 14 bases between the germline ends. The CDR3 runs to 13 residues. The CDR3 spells CASLLALYGELFF. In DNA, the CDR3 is TGTGCCAGCCTGTTAGCGCTCTACGGGGAGCTGTTTTTT.

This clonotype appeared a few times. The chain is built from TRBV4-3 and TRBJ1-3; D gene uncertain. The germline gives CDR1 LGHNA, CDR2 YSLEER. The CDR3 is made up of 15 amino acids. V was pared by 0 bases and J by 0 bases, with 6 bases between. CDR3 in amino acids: CASSQDLASGNTIYF. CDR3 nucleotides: TGCGCCAGCAGCCAAGATCTGGCCTCTGGAAACACCATATATTTT.

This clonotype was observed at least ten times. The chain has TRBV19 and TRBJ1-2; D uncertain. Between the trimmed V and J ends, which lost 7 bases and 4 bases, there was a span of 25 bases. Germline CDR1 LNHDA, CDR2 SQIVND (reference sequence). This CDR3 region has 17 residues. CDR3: CASMVGAAQRVGYGYTF. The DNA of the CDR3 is TGTGCCAGTATGGTCGGTGCGGCCCAAAGAGTCGGCTATGGCTACACCTTC.

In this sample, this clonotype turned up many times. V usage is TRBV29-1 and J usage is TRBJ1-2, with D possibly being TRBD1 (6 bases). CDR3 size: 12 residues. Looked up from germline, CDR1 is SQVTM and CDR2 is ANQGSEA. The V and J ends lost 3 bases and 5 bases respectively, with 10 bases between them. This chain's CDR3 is CSVDNREYGYTF. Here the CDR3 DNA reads TGCAGCGTTGATAACAGGGAGTATGGCTACACCTTC.

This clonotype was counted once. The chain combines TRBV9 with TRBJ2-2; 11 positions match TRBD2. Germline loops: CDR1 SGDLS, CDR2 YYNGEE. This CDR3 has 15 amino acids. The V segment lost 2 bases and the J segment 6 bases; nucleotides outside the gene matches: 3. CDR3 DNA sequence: TGTGCCAGCAGCGTTAGCGGGAGGGTTGCCGGGGAGCTGTTTTTT. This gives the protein CASSVSGRVAGELFF.

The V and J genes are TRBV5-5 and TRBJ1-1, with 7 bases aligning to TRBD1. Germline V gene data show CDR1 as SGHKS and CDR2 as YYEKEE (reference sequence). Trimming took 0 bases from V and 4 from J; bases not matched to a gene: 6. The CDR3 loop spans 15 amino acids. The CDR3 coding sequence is TGTGCCAGCAGCTTGGACAGGGGAGTAGTCACTGAAGCTTTCTTT. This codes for CASSLDRGVVTEAFF.

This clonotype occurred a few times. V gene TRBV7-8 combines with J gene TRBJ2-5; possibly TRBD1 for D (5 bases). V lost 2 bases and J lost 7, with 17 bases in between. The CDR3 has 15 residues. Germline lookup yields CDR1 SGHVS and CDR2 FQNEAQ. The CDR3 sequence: CASSLTQGRLSTQYF. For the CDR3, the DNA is TGTGCCAGCAGCTTAACGCAGGGAAGGCTTTCGACCCAGTACTTC.

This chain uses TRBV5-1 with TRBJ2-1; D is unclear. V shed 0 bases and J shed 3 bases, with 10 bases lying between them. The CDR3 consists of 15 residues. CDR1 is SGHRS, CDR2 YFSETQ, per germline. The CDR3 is CASSLDGWDYNEQFF. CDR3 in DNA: TGCGCCAGCAGCTTGGACGGCTGGGACTACAATGAGCAGTTCTTC.

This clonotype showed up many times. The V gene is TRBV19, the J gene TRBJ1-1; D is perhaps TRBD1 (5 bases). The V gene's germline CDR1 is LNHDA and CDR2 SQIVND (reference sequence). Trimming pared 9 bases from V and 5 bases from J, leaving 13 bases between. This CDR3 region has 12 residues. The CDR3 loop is CASSQGWTEAFF. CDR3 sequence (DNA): TGTGCCAGCTCCCAGGGTTGGACTGAAGCTTTCTTT.